This T cell receptor (beta chain) was recorded in a study of blood T cell repertoires in COVID-19. Cohort 3 donors were reported recovered after two negative PCRs, clearance, or symptom resolution. J gave up 4 bases and V 2 bases, and 7 bases lay outside the gene matches. Per the germline V gene, CDR1 is MNHEY and CDR2 is SVGAGI. The CDR3 consists of 15 residues. The assay was immunoSEQ multiplex PCR, and TCRdb's table has in-frame clones only and misses some. Among 200,000 or so clones listed, around 90% were seen once. Sequenced sample: PBMCs or T cells enriched from blood (not recorded which). The TCR comes from a woman under 40 who had recovered from COVID-19. The V and J genes are TRBV6-5 and TRBJ1-1; TRBD1 matches at 7 bases. Here the CDR3 reads CASSYEVRGSTEAFF. The CDR3 coding sequence is TGTGCCAGCAGTTACGAGGTCAGGGGGAGCACTGAAGCTTTCTTT.